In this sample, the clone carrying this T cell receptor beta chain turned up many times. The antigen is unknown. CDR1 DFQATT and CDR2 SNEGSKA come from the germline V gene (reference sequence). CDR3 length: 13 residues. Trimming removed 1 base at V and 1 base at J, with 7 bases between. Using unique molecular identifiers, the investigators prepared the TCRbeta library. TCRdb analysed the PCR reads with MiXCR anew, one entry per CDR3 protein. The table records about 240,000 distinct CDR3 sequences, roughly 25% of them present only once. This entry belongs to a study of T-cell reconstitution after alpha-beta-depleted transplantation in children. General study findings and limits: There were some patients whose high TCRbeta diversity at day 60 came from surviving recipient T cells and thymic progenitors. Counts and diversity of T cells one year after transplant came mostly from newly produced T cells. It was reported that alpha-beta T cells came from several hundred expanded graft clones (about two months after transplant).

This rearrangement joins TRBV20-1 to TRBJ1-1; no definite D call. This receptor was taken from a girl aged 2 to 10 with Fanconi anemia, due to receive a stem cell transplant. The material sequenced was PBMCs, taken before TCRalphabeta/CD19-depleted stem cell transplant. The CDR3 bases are TGCAGTGCTAGAGGTCGGCAGAACACTGAAGCTTTCTTT. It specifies CSARGRQNTEAFF.